These 30 T cell receptor beta chains were all obtained from the same sample, sequenced in a study of shared clonotypes between healthy human individuals. Produced via immunoSEQ multiplex PCR; TCRdb's table is partial and in-frame only. The sample consists of approximately 2.1 million clones, approximately 93% of them appearing once. The sequenced sample was naive CD4+ T cells from PBMCs. Regarding subset: CD45RA+ positively selected. All receptors derive from a man aged 18 to 30 in good health. Some clones in this sample may be carry-over from other donors' samples.

The count of this clone is one. J is TRBJ2-1 and V is TRBV7-9; D gene uncertain. CDR1 is SEHNR and CDR2 is FQNEAQ in the germline V gene (reference sequence). This CDR3 region has 12 residues. Trimming took 5 bases from V and 6 from J, leaving 8 bases between them. CDR3: CASSASSNEQFF. As DNA, the CDR3 is TGTGCCAGCAGCGCCAGTAGCAATGAGCAGTTCTTC.

DNA for the CDR3: TGTGCCAGCAGGACCGCGTCGAACACCGGGGAGCTGTTTTTT. Its translation: CASRTASNTGELFF. The V call is TRBV7-9, the J call TRBJ2-2; D unresolved. This CDR3 has 14 residues. V gave up 6 bases and J gave up 0 bases, with 8 bases separating them. Germline-derived CDR1 and CDR2 are SEHNR and FQNEAQ (reference sequence).

Of note for this clone: Germline and junction disagree at one end, which may indicate a read error. The chain carries TRBV7-3 and TRBJ2-5; D possibly matches TRBD1 or TRBD2 (5 bases each). Per germline, CDR1 SGHTA and CDR2 FQGTGA. There are 13 residues in the CDR3. The CDR3 loop is CASSAGTGTPHDF. Written as DNA, the CDR3 is TGTGCCAGCAGCGCAGGTACCGGGACGCCCCACGACTTC.

The gene calls are TRBV23-1 and TRBJ1-1; TRBD1 is a possible D gene (6 bases). TRBV23-1 is classed as an ORF, of uncertain function. The CDR3 is 14 amino acids. V lost 2 bases, J lost 3 bases, and 10 bases lay in between. In nucleotides, the CDR3 is TGCGCCAGCAGTCAACCGGGACATCACACTGAAGCTTTCTTT. Translation: CASSQPGHHTEAFF.

The gene calls are TRBV28 and TRBJ2-1; TRBD2 aligns across 15 bases. The ends lost 5 bases at V and 4 bases at J; junction bases unmatched: 3. Germline-derived CDR1 and CDR2 are MDHEN and SYDVKM. The CDR3 runs to 16 residues. CDR3: CASSPGLAGGYNEQFF. The CDR3 DNA follows: TGTGCCAGCAGTCCGGGACTAGCGGGGGGATACAATGAGCAGTTCTTC.

The CDR3 coding sequence is TGCAGCGTCGACGGAACAGGGAATCCCTACGAGCAGTACTTC. Its protein product is CSVDGTGNPYEQYF. This rearrangement joins TRBV29-1 to TRBJ2-7; possibly TRBD1 for D (6 bases). This CDR3 region has 14 residues. CDR1 is SQVTM and CDR2 is ANQGSEA in the germline V gene. V lost 6 bases to trimming and J lost 2 bases, with 17 bases between them.

The rearrangement joins TRBV29-1 to TRBJ1-2, with D tentatively TRBD1 (5 bases). Germline V gene data show CDR1 as SQVTM and CDR2 as ANQGSEA. This CDR3 has 17 residues. The V gene lost 7 bases and the J gene lost 3 bases, with 27 bases spanning the gap. The CDR3 spells CSAVGRGGRDSDYGYTF. In DNA, the CDR3 is TGCAGCGCGGTCGGCCGGGGAGGGAGGGACTCGGACTATGGCTACACCTTC.

V gene TRBV5-1 combines with J gene TRBJ1-1, with 7 nucleotides matching TRBD1. The CDR3 totals 14 residues. Germline V CDR1 and CDR2: SGHRS, YFSETQ. Trimming removed 4 bases from V and 5 bases from J; junction bases left unmatched: 8. CDR3 in DNA: TGCGCCAGCAGCACCAGGACAGGAGGAACTGAAGCTTTCTTT. This translates into CASSTRTGGTEAFF.

On this clone: Other DNA variants within this sample encode the same CDR3. This rearrangement joins TRBV7-2 to TRBJ2-3, with 7 bases aligning to TRBD2. Germline values: CDR1 SGHTA, CDR2 FQGNSA. CDR3 length: 15 amino acids. The V and J ends lost 1 base and 1 base, in that order; junction bases with no gene match: 2. CDR3 amino acids: CASSLGGGGTDTQYF. The DNA for the CDR3 is TGTGCCAGCAGCTTAGGGGGGGGAGGCACAGATACGCAGTATTTT.

In the case of this clone: Additional DNA sequences in this sample encode the identical CDR3. This rearrangement joins TRBV9 to TRBJ2-1; TRBD2 matches 9 bases. Germline V gene data show CDR1 as SGDLS and CDR2 as YYNGEE. The length of the CDR3 is 15 residues. Unmatched junction bases numbered 1, after V lost 0 bases and J lost 3 bases. In nucleotides, the CDR3 is TGTGCCAGCAGCGTAGCAGCGGGGGGCTACAATGAGCAGTTCTTC. Amino acids: CASSVAAGGYNEQFF.

A note on this clone: This same CDR3 is encoded by further DNA sequences in the sample. The genes are TRBV27 and TRBJ2-5; D is undetermined. V lost 5 bases to trimming and J lost 2 bases, with 6 bases between them. The CDR3 runs 12 residues. Germline V lookup: CDR1 MNHEY, CDR2 SMNVEV (reference sequence). DNA of the CDR3: TGTGCCAGCAGTCTAAGACAAGAGACCCAGTACTTC. Translation gives CASSLRQETQYF.

The chain combines TRBV5-1 with TRBJ2-6; D not certain. V lost 4 bases to trimming and J lost 1 base, with 12 bases between them. Germline CDR1 is SGHRS and CDR2 is YFSETQ. CDR3 length: 16 residues. The CDR3 DNA follows: TGCGCCAGCAGCCTAAAGATCGGTTCTGGGGCCAACGTCCTGACTTTC. This sequence encodes CASSLKIGSGANVLTF.

The V and J genes are TRBV7-6 and TRBJ2-7; a weak D match, TRBD2 (6 bases). Trimming shortened V by 2 bases and J by 2 bases, and 16 bases separated the two germline ends. Germline V gene data show CDR1 as SGHVS and CDR2 as FNYEAQ. CDR3 size: 16 residues. CDR3 protein: CASSLRASALTYEQYF. Here the CDR3 DNA reads TGTGCCAGCAGCTTAAGGGCTAGCGCCCTAACCTACGAGCAGTACTTC.

This clone was observed a single time. The J gene is TRBJ1-2, the V gene TRBV27; 9 bases line up with TRBD1. The CDR3 extends over 13 amino acids. Unmatched junction bases numbered 6, after V lost 3 bases and J lost 10 bases. CDR1 MNHEY and CDR2 SMNVEV come from the germline V gene (reference sequence). Written as DNA, the CDR3 is TGTGCCAGCAGTTTCCTAGGACAGGGGAACTACACCTTC. Translation: CASSFLGQGNYTF.

V and J are TRBV7-2 and TRBJ1-4; 8 bases agree with TRBD1. The CDR3 length is 14 residues. Losses at the gene ends were 2 bases for V and 7 bases for J; bases not matched to a gene: 3. Germline V gives CDR1 SGHTA, CDR2 FQGNSA. The CDR3 region has the DNA TGTGCCAGCAGCTTATTGACAGGGGTTGAAAAACTGTTTTTT. Its translation is CASSLLTGVEKLFF.

DNA for the CDR3: TGTGCCAGCAGCCGGGATTACTACGGAGAGCAGTACTTC. It translates to CASSRDYYGEQYF. V and J are TRBV7-7 and TRBJ2-7; a weak D match, TRBD2 (5 bases). The V end lost 5 bases, the J end lost 7 bases, and 15 bases lay between the germline ends. The CDR3 contains 13 residues. Germline-derived CDR1 and CDR2 are SSHAT and FNYEAQ (reference sequence).

The rearrangement joins TRBV14 to TRBJ2-1; 11 bases map to TRBD2. Germline values: CDR1 SGHDN, CDR2 FVKESK. Losses at the gene ends were 3 bases for V and 4 bases for J; bases not matched to a gene: 5. CDR3 length equals 16 residues. Here the CDR3 reads CASSQLAGGPYNEQFF. The CDR3 DNA reads as TGTGCCAGCAGCCAGTTAGCGGGAGGGCCTTACAATGAGCAGTTCTTC.

The chain combines TRBV5-6 with TRBJ1-1; D gene ambiguous. The CDR3 consists of 13 residues. V was pared by 2 bases and J by 4 bases, with 9 bases between. Germline-derived CDR1 and CDR2 are SGHDT and YYEEEE. The chain's CDR3 is CASSLRGGTEAFF. The CDR3 region has the DNA TGTGCCAGCAGCTTAAGAGGTGGCACTGAAGCTTTCTTT.

The J gene is TRBJ1-1, the V gene TRBV27; D is undetermined. CDR1 and CDR2 (germline): MNHEY, SMNVEV (reference sequence). The CDR3 runs 15 residues. V was cut by 6 bases and J by 8 bases, with 22 bases left in between. The CDR3 sequence is CASSIRRMSLSEAFF. In nucleotides, the CDR3 is TGTGCCAGCAGCATCCGGCGAATGTCACTATCAGAAGCTTTCTTT.

V gene TRBV2 combines with J gene TRBJ2-1; D may match TRBD1 or TRBD2 (5 bases each). Deletions cut 4 bases from V and 9 bases from J, with 10 bases between. The CDR3 is 12 residues long. The germline gives CDR1 SNHLY, CDR2 FYNNEI. The CDR3 sequence is CASSGGYGEQFF. For the CDR3, the DNA is TGTGCCAGCAGTGGGGGGTATGGTGAGCAGTTCTTC.

About this clone itself: Other DNA sequences of this sample code for an identical CDR3. The CDR3 DNA is TGTGCCAGCAGCTTAGGGCTAGCGGGAAACAATGAGCAGTTCTTC. It yields the protein CASSLGLAGNNEQFF. This chain uses TRBV7-2 with TRBJ2-1; 9 bases line up with TRBD2. CDR3 length: 15 residues. Germline-derived CDR1 and CDR2 are SGHTA and FQGNSA. V trimming: 1 base; J trimming: 5 bases; junction bases outside the gene matches: 3.

The chain is built from TRBV21-1 and TRBJ2-2; TRBD1 is the table's D call and was not checked against the DNA. TRBV21-1 is annotated as a pseudogene. There are 17 residues in the CDR3. This CDR3 reads CASSDHPTGGNTGELFF. Written as DNA, the CDR3 is TGTGCCAGCAGCGACCACCCGACAGGCGGCAACACCGGGGAGCTGTTTTTT.

In its sample, this clone was seen a few times. The chain couples TRBV14 to TRBJ2-1, with TRBD2 matching 10 bases. The length of the CDR3 is 16 residues. Germline CDR1 and CDR2: SGHDN and FVKESK. V was clipped by 4 bases and J by 4 bases; unmatched bases: 7. This CDR3 reads CASSLLLAGSYNEQFF. In DNA form, the CDR3 reads TGTGCCAGCAGCCTCCTACTAGCGGGAAGTTACAATGAGCAGTTCTTC.

V usage is TRBV27 and J usage is TRBJ2-7; 14 bases line up with TRBD2. The V gene end was trimmed by 3 bases and the J gene end by 3 bases; junction bases not matched to a gene: 10. Looked up from germline, CDR1 is MNHEY and CDR2 is SMNVEV (reference sequence). The CDR3 extends over 18 amino acids. DNA of the CDR3: TGTGCCAGCAGTTTTGGTGGACTAGCGGGAGGTCAGGGCTACGAGCAGTACTTC. It translates to CASSFGGLAGGQGYEQYF.

The V gene is TRBV5-1, the J gene TRBJ2-2, with 7 bases matching TRBD1. CDR3 size: 17 residues. The germline gives CDR1 SGHRS, CDR2 YFSETQ. The J segment lost 1 base and the V segment lost 0 bases, leaving 6 bases of the junction unmatched. This CDR3 is CASSLGSRTGNTGELFF. CDR3 sequence (DNA): TGCGCCAGCAGCTTGGGTTCGCGGACAGGGAACACCGGGGAGCTGTTTTTT.

The chain employs TRBV15 and TRBJ1-1, with TRBD1 as a possible D gene (5 bases). The CDR3 runs to 15 residues. With 3 bases removed from V and 4 bases from J, the gap between germline ends came to 15 bases. The V gene's germline CDR1 is LNHNV and CDR2 YYDKDF (reference sequence). The CDR3 sequence: CATSSGPTGVTEAFF. CDR3 nucleotides: TGTGCCACCAGCAGCGGGCCTACGGGGGTCACTGAAGCTTTCTTT.

The chain has TRBV5-1 and TRBJ2-4; either TRBD1 or TRBD2 may fit D (5 bases each). This CDR3 has 14 residues. The V end was cut by 1 base, the J end by 2 bases, with 7 bases between. The germline CDR1 and CDR2 sequences are SGHRS and YFSETQ. The DNA for the CDR3 is TGCGCCAGCAGCTTGCAGGGACCCAAAAACATTCAGTACTTC. Its protein product is CASSLQGPKNIQYF.

V and J are TRBV14 and TRBJ2-3; D is undetermined. The CDR3 spans 15 residues. The germline gives CDR1 SGHDN, CDR2 FVKESK. V lost 5 bases and J lost 3, with 15 bases in between. CDR3 in amino acids: CASSNGLLPTDTQYF. CDR3 sequence (DNA): TGTGCCAGCAGCAACGGCCTTTTACCGACAGATACGCAGTATTTT.

The genes are TRBV18 and TRBJ1-1, with TRBD1 as a possible D gene (5 bases). The germline CDR1 and CDR2 sequences are KGHSH and LQKENI. V was shortened by 1 base and J by 4 bases, with 13 bases between the two germline ends. The CDR3 has 15 amino acids. The CDR3 region has the DNA TGTGCCAGCTCACCACAGGGCGGGGGGGGCACTGAAGCTTTCTTT. This encodes CASSPQGGGGTEAFF.

This clone appeared once. The V call is TRBV10-3, the J call TRBJ2-3; D is unclear. The CDR3 totals 15 residues. Germline V gene data show CDR1 as ENHRY and CDR2 as SYGVKD. V lost 6 bases and J 2 bases, leaving 15 bases between the germline ends. CDR3 sequence: CAIRPGPQPTDTQYF. Written as DNA, the CDR3 is TGTGCCATCAGGCCTGGACCACAACCCACAGATACGCAGTATTTT.